What follows are 20 T cell receptor beta chains derived from one specimen sequenced in a study of control samples from healthy donors and cancer patients. The data were produced by immunoSEQ multiplex PCR, yet TCRdb's version contains in-frame clones alone and is incomplete. Of about 150,000 clones in the sample, approximately 92% were seen once. The sequenced sample was blood. The receptors derive from a woman aged 40 to 49 in good health.

This rearrangement joins TRBV29-1 to TRBJ1-1; no reliable D call. There are 13 residues in the CDR3. The V gene's germline CDR1 is SQVTM and CDR2 ANQGSEA. V shed 7 bases and J shed 1 base, with 13 bases lying between them. The CDR3 here is CSGSGWGNTEAFF. CDR3 nucleotides: TGCAGCGGGTCGGGCTGGGGGAACACTGAAGCTTTCTTT. The full variable domain, completed using reference TRBV29-1 and TRBJ1-1, is SAVISQKPSRDICQRGTSLTIQCQVDSQVTMMFWYRQQPGQSLTLIATANQGSEATYESGFVIDKFPISRPNLTFSTLTVSNMSPEDSSIYLCSGSGWGNTEAFFGQGTRLTVV.

The chain recombines TRBV6-1 with TRBJ1-6; 9 bases agree with TRBD1. The CDR3 totals 14 residues. V was pared by 3 bases and J by 10 bases, with 4 bases of the junction left unmatched. The germline V gene has CDR1 MNHNS and CDR2 SASEGT. In DNA form, the CDR3 reads TGTGCCAGCAGTGAGACAGGGGGTAGGTCACCCCTCCACTTT. This translates into CASSETGGRSPLHF.

This chain connects TRBV5-4 to TRBJ2-6; D not resolved. CDR1 is SGHNT, CDR2 YYREEE, per germline (reference sequence). CDR3 length equals 13 residues. Trimming removed 2 bases at V and 4 bases at J, with 4 bases between. Here the CDR3 reads CASSFRGANVLTF. As DNA, the CDR3 is TGTGCCAGCAGCTTCCGAGGGGCCAACGTCCTGACTTTC.

The V call is TRBV6-6, the J call TRBJ2-1; D is unresolved. Between the trimmed V and J ends, which lost 8 bases and 0 bases, there was a span of 14 bases. The CDR3 extends over 15 amino acids. From germline, CDR1 is MNHNY and CDR2 SVGAGI (reference sequence). The CDR3 reads CASGLGLSSYNEQFF. In nucleotides, the CDR3 is TGTGCCAGCGGGTTGGGCCTGAGCTCCTACAATGAGCAGTTCTTC.

The CDR3 reads CASSLRGDGYEQYF. CDR3 coding DNA: TGTGCCAGCAGCTTAAGGGGGGACGGGTACGAGCAGTACTTC. The rearrangement joins TRBV13 to TRBJ2-7; perhaps D is TRBD1 or TRBD2 (6 bases each). V was pared by 2 bases and J by 4 bases, with 12 bases between. The germline V gene encodes CDR1 PRHDT and CDR2 FYEKMQ (reference sequence). CDR3 length equals 14 residues. The whole variable domain, filled in from reference TRBV13 and TRBJ2-7, reads AAGVIQSPRHLIKEKRETATLKCYPIPRHDTVYWYQQGPGQDPQFLISFYEKMQSDKGSIPDRFSAQQFSDYHSELNMSSLELGDSALYFCASSLRGDGYEQYFGPGTRLTVT.

V is TRBV13 and J is TRBJ2-7; D may be TRBD2 (5 bases). CDR1 is PRHDT, CDR2 FYEKMQ, per germline (reference sequence). V was cut by 3 bases and J by 1 base, with 13 bases left in between. The CDR3 contains 15 residues. Here the CDR3 reads CASSLPSEGSYEQYF. CDR3 nucleotides: TGTGCCAGCAGCTTGCCTTCAGAGGGTTCCTACGAGCAGTACTTC.

The rearrangement joins TRBV6-2 or TRBV6-3 to TRBJ1-4, with D perhaps TRBD1 (5 bases). CDR1 and CDR2 (germline): MNHEY, SVGEGT. The CDR3 has 14 residues. Trimming took off 2 bases at V and 2 bases at J, with 6 bases between the two ends. CDR3 bases: TGTGCCAGCAGTTACCGACAGACTAATGAAAAACTGTTTTTT. This encodes CASSYRQTNEKLFF.

The CDR3 region is CASSLLTGTNGYTF. The CDR3 DNA sequence: TGTGCCAGCAGCTTACTGACCGGGACAAATGGCTACACCTTC. The chain employs TRBV7-2 and TRBJ1-2; D possibly corresponds to TRBD1 (6 bases). Germline lookup yields CDR1 SGHTA and CDR2 FQGNSA. The CDR3 consists of 14 residues. V lost 2 bases to trimming and J lost 6 bases, with 13 bases between them.

To note about this clone: This sample also contains other DNA sequences that code for the same CDR3. The chain has TRBV6-1 and TRBJ1-1; D unclear. The germline V and J ends were trimmed by 3 bases and 1 base, with 6 bases remaining between them. In germline, CDR1 is MNHNS, CDR2 SASEGT. The CDR3 has 13 residues. For the CDR3, the DNA is TGTGCCAGCAGTGAGTCAGGGAACACTGAAGCTTTCTTT. Translated: CASSESGNTEAFF.

The chain employs TRBV6-5 and TRBJ2-5, with a weak D call TRBD2 (7 bases). CDR1 is MNHEY and CDR2 is SVGAGI in the germline V gene. The length of the CDR3 is 14 residues. The V end was cut by 8 bases, the J end by 2 bases, with 15 bases between. Here the CDR3 reads CASRLGGQQETQYF. DNA for the CDR3: TGTGCCAGCCGCCTCGGGGGGCAACAAGAGACCCAGTACTTC.

V gene TRBV5-1 combines with J gene TRBJ2-3, with D possibly being TRBD1 or TRBD2 (6 bases each). In germline, CDR1 is SGHRS, CDR2 YFSETQ. The CDR3 totals 16 residues. Trimming pared 4 bases from V and 0 bases from J, leaving 15 bases between. The CDR3 nucleotides read TGCGCCAGCAGCCCCCTTGGAGGGGGGAGCACAGATACGCAGTATTTT. It yields the protein CASSPLGGGSTDTQYF.

The rearrangement joins TRBV2 to TRBJ1-6; 7 bases map to TRBD1. Germline V gives CDR1 SNHLY, CDR2 FYNNEI. Losses at the gene ends were 4 bases for V and 4 bases for J; bases not matched to a gene: 1. This CDR3 is built from 14 residues. In DNA, the CDR3 is TGTGCCAGCAGTGGGGACAGTTATAATTCACCCCTCCACTTT. Amino acids: CASSGDSYNSPLHF.

This clone was picked up a small number of times. The chain employs TRBV11-2 and TRBJ1-2; D not certain. The germline gives CDR1 SGHAT, CDR2 FQNNGV. This CDR3 comprises 15 residues. The V gene lost 5 bases and the J gene lost 2 bases, with 15 bases spanning the gap. CDR3 residues: CASSPPGESNYGYTF. Written as DNA, the CDR3 is TGTGCCAGCAGCCCCCCTGGGGAGTCCAACTATGGCTACACCTTC.

V usage is TRBV4-1 and J usage is TRBJ2-1; D could derive from TRBD1 or TRBD2 (5 bases each). The CDR3 contains 15 residues. Germline lookup yields CDR1 MGHRA and CDR2 YSYEKL. Trimming removed 1 base from V and 4 bases from J, with 11 bases in between. DNA of the CDR3: TGCGCCAGCAGCCAAGCCGGGACGCCATACAATGAGCAGTTCTTC. Translation: CASSQAGTPYNEQFF.

The chain is built from TRBV19 and TRBJ1-4, with a weak D call TRBD1 (5 bases). Trimming took off 1 base at V and 8 bases at J, with 17 bases between the two ends. CDR1 LNHDA and CDR2 SQIVND come from the germline V gene (reference sequence). The CDR3 sequence is 16 residues long. Here the CDR3 DNA reads TGTGCCAGTAGTATAGCACACGCCCGGGGGTGGGAAAAACTGTTTTTT. It specifies CASSIAHARGWEKLFF.

This clone was seen only once. The genes are TRBV5-4 and TRBJ1-1; weak D call: TRBD1 (6 bases). Germline-derived CDR1 and CDR2 are SGHNT and YYREEE (reference sequence). Trimming cost V 0 bases and J 0 bases, with 12 bases left between them. CDR3 length: 16 residues. CDR3 sequence (DNA): TGTGCCAGCAGCTTGGTTGGGGGCACAATGAACACTGAAGCTTTCTTT. It codes for CASSLVGGTMNTEAFF. The full variable domain, rest sourced from reference TRBV5-4 and TRBJ1-1, is ETGVTQSPTHLIKTRGQQVTLRCSSQSGHNTVSWYQQALGQGPQFIFQYYREEENGRGNFPPRFSGLQFPNYSSELNVNALELDDSALYLCASSLVGGTMNTEAFFGQGTRLTVV.

The chain uses TRBV5-1 and TRBJ1-5; possibly TRBD1 for D (5 bases). This CDR3 is 16 amino acids long. Germline CDR1 and CDR2: SGHRS and YFSETQ. V was pared by 2 bases and J by 6 bases, with 18 bases between. CDR3 nucleotides: TGCGCCAGCAGCTTTTCAGGGCTCGGCCCCGGTCAGCCCCAGCATTTT. Translating gives CASSFSGLGPGQPQHF. Using reference TRBV5-1 and TRBJ1-5 for the parts outside the CDR3, the full variable domain is KAGVTQTPRYLIKTRGQQVTLSCSPISGHRSVSWYQQTPGQGLQFLFEYFSETQRNKGNFPGRFSGRQFSNSRSEMNVSTLELGDSALYLCASSFSGLGPGQPQHFGDGTRLSIL.

The chain recombines TRBV7-2 with TRBJ2-7; unclear D gene. V was trimmed by 6 bases and J by 0 bases, leaving 9 bases between them. The CDR3 spans 13 residues. The germline CDR1 and CDR2 sequences are SGHTA and FQGNSA. CDR3 region: CASRKTGSYEQYF. CDR3 DNA sequence: TGTGCCAGCAGAAAGACTGGCTCCTACGAGCAGTACTTC.

J is TRBJ1-2 and V is TRBV6-6; weak D call: TRBD1 (5 bases). Germline V lookup: CDR1 MNHNY, CDR2 SVGAGI (reference sequence). The CDR3 consists of 15 residues. With 0 bases removed from V and 4 bases from J, the gap between germline ends came to 12 bases. CDR3 coding DNA: TGTGCCAGCAGTTACTCGATGCAGGGAAGCTATGGCTACACCTTC. The encoded protein is CASSYSMQGSYGYTF.

V usage is TRBV2 and J usage is TRBJ2-7; weak D call: TRBD1 (6 bases). CDR1 and CDR2 from the germline V gene are SNHLY and FYNNEI. CDR3 length: 14 residues. The CDR3 sequence: CAISPRDNPYEQYF. As DNA, the CDR3 is TGTGCTATATCCCCCCGGGACAATCCCTACGAGCAGTACTTC. Filled out from reference TRBV2 and TRBJ2-7, the complete variable domain reads EPEVTQTPSHQVTQMGQEVILRCVPISNHLYFYWYRQILGQKVEFLVSFYNNEISEKSEIFDDQFSVERPDGSNFTLKIRSTKLEDSAMYFCAISPRDNPYEQYFGPGTRLTVT.